This TCR beta chain stems from a study of response to subunit inactivated influenza vaccine. TCRdb fed the RT-PCR reads into MiXCR, producing one record per CDR3 protein. Of under 200,000 distinct CDR3 sequences in the sample, about a tenth are singletons; the top ten hold approximately 13%. Findings and limits, study-wide: Authors suggested that a seasonal influenza vaccination recruits few new T cells each time.

About this clonotype: Its antigen is currently unknown.

CDR1 SGHVS and CDR2 FQNEAQ come from the germline V gene. Trimming removed 3 bases at V and 1 base at J, with 13 bases between. This CDR3 contains 15 residues. The sequencing used non-naive T cells sorted from PBMCs, collected 45 days after vaccination. The TCR was taken from a man aged 45-65 years who received an inactivated influenza vaccine. The rearrangement joins TRBV7-8 to TRBJ2-7, with TRBD2 as a possible D gene (7 bases). The CDR3 loop reads CASSFWGGGSYEQYF. CDR3 sequence (DNA): TGTGCCAGCAGCTTTTGGGGGGGCGGATCCTACGAGCAGTACTTC. Using reference TRBV7-8 and TRBJ2-7 for the parts outside the CDR3, the full variable domain is GAGVSQSPRYKVAKRGQDVALRCDPISGHVSLFWYQQALGQGPEFLTYFQNEAQLDKSGLPSDRFFAERPEGSVSTLKIQRTQQEDSAVYLCASSFWGGGSYEQYFGPGTRLTVT.